The next 18 T cell receptor beta chains were all read from a single sample in a study of cytomegalovirus exposure and HLA in healthy donors. The PCR had 60 Vbeta and 13 Jbeta primers. Method: immunoSEQ multiplex PCR; TCRdb's copy keeps in-frame clones and lacks some. The table gives 150,000 to 250,000 clones; the top ten clones make up less than 0.9% of it. Sequencing input: PBMCs. These receptors all come from a boy between 10 and 17 years old in good health and CMV-seronegative.

The chain has TRBV5-1 and TRBJ1-1, with D perhaps TRBD1 (5 bases). This CDR3 region has 12 residues. Trimming removed 4 bases at V and 3 bases at J, with 7 bases between. Germline values: CDR1 SGHRS, CDR2 YFSETQ. The chain's CDR3 is CASSEQDTEAFF. As DNA, the CDR3 is TGCGCCAGCAGCGAACAGGACACTGAAGCTTTCTTT.

This chain connects TRBV6-5 to TRBJ1-2; D gene uncertain. V was trimmed by 0 bases and J by 8 bases, leaving 10 bases between them. Germline CDR1 MNHEY, CDR2 SVGAGI. This CDR3 spans 13 amino acids. CDR3 DNA: TGTGCCAGCAGTTACTCTGCAACCCAGGGCTACACCTTC. This gives the protein CASSYSATQGYTF.

The chain joins TRBV7-2 to TRBJ2-7; maybe TRBD2 (6 bases). V was trimmed by 5 bases and J by 7 bases, leaving 18 bases between them. The CDR3 runs 14 residues. Germline V lookup: CDR1 SGHTA, CDR2 FQGNSA. CDR3 loop: CASSHTGAKMEQYF. The CDR3 DNA is TGTGCCAGCAGCCACACGGGAGCTAAAATGGAGCAGTACTTC.

The CDR3 spells CASSPGQGDYEQYF. CDR3 DNA: TGTGCCAGTAGCCCGGGACAGGGGGACTACGAGCAGTACTTC. J is TRBJ2-7 and V is TRBV19; 11 bases fit TRBD1. With V trimmed by 6 bases and J by 3 bases, 4 bases remained unmatched. CDR1 is LNHDA, CDR2 SQIVND, per germline (reference sequence). This CDR3 has 14 residues.

The V gene is TRBV7-9, the J gene TRBJ2-7, with a weak D call TRBD1 (6 bases). The CDR3 has 14 amino acids. The V gene lost 6 bases and the J gene lost 2 bases, with 14 bases spanning the gap. CDR1 is SEHNR and CDR2 is FQNEAQ in the germline V gene (reference sequence). CDR3 loop: CASSYTDRTYEQYF. For the CDR3, the DNA is TGTGCCAGCAGTTATACTGACAGGACCTACGAGCAGTACTTC.

The chain's CDR3 is CASSMVLSQPQHF. The CDR3 coding sequence is TGTGCCAGTAGTATGGTCCTATCACAGCCCCAGCATTTT. The chain uses TRBV19 and TRBJ1-5, with no clear D. The CDR3 contains 13 residues. CDR1 is LNHDA and CDR2 is SQIVND in the germline V gene (reference sequence). Trimming shortened V by 3 bases and J by 7 bases, and 10 bases separated the two germline ends. Supplemented by reference TRBV19 and TRBJ1-5, the full variable domain reads DGGITQSPKYLFRKEGQNVTLSCEQNLNHDAMYWYRQDPGQGLRLIYYSQIVNDFQKGDIAEGYSVSREKKESFPLTVTSAQKNPTAFYLCASSMVLSQPQHFGDGTRLSIL.

The rearrangement joins TRBV6-6 to TRBJ2-7, with D possibly TRBD1 on 6 matching bases. The CDR3 is made up of 15 amino acids. V lost 7 bases and J 7 bases, leaving 23 bases between the germline ends. Germline assignment: CDR1 MNHNY and CDR2 SVGAGI (reference sequence). CDR3 coding DNA: TGTGCCAGCACTAACCGGGACACCTACGGAACGGAGCAGTACTTC. Translated, it gives CASTNRDTYGTEQYF.

Comment on this clone: The sample carries other DNA sequences with the same CDR3. The V and J genes are TRBV19 and TRBJ2-7, with D tentatively TRBD1 (5 bases). The CDR3 runs 13 residues. Per the germline V gene, CDR1 is LNHDA and CDR2 is SQIVND (reference sequence). V lost 2 bases to trimming and J lost 1 base, with 6 bases between them. CDR3 DNA sequence: TGTGCCAGTAGTATAACAGGTTCCTACGAGCAGTACTTC. As protein: CASSITGSYEQYF.

This chain connects TRBV9 to TRBJ2-3; 8 bases line up with TRBD1. Per the germline V gene, CDR1 is SGDLS and CDR2 is YYNGEE. There are 15 residues in the CDR3. Trimming took 5 bases from V and 0 from J; bases not matched to a gene: 5. CDR3 in DNA: TGTGCCAGCAGTGCCCGACAGGGGAGCACAGATACGCAGTATTTT. Translating it yields CASSARQGSTDTQYF.

The genes are TRBV7-9 and TRBJ2-3; TRBD2 matches at 11 bases. CDR3 size: 15 residues. The junction had 6 bases not matched to a gene; V was cut back by 3 bases and J by 7 bases. The germline gives CDR1 SEHNR, CDR2 FQNEAQ (reference sequence). CDR3 sequence: CASSLGLAVLHTQYF. CDR3 DNA: TGTGCCAGCAGCTTGGGACTAGCGGTCTTGCATACGCAGTATTTT.

The chain couples TRBV10-1 to TRBJ1-6; a possible D gene is TRBD1 (5 bases). CDR3 length: 13 amino acids. V shed 0 bases and J shed 9 bases, with 6 bases lying between them. Germline assignment: CDR1 WNHNN and CDR2 SYGVQD (reference sequence). CDR3 bases: TGCGCCAGCAGTGAGTCAGGGGTTTCACCCCTCCACTTT. It translates to CASSESGVSPLHF.

The chain has TRBV5-4 and TRBJ2-7; D unclear. Germline V gives CDR1 SGHNT, CDR2 YYREEE (reference sequence). CDR3 length: 13 residues. Trimming took off 0 bases at V and 0 bases at J, with 4 bases between the two ends. The CDR3, as DNA: TGTGCCAGCAGCTTGGACAACTCCTACGAGCAGTACTTC. This encodes CASSLDNSYEQYF.

The gene calls are TRBV5-5 and TRBJ1-2; TRBD1 is a possible D gene (5 bases). The CDR3 covers 15 residues. Germline lookup yields CDR1 SGHKS and CDR2 YYEKEE (reference sequence). V was pared by 0 bases and J by 6 bases, with 15 bases between. The CDR3 region has the DNA TGTGCCAGCAGCTTGGTTGCGGGGGAAGGCCATGGCTACACCTTC. It is translated as CASSLVAGEGHGYTF. Looking up the rest from reference TRBV5-5 and TRBJ1-2 gives the full variable domain: DAGVTQSPTHLIKTRGQQVTLRCSPISGHKSVSWYQQVLGQGPQFIFQYYEKEERGRGNFPDRFSARQFPNYSSELNVNALLLGDSALYLCASSLVAGEGHGYTFGSGTRLTVV.

V gene TRBV7-8 combines with J gene TRBJ1-5, with D tentatively TRBD1 (5 bases). Germline CDR1 reads SGHVS; CDR2 reads FQNEAQ. CDR3 length: 15 amino acids. The V end lost 4 bases, the J end lost 4 bases, and 14 bases lay between the germline ends. DNA of the CDR3: TGTGCCAGCAGCTCACCTCGACAGATGAATCAGCCCCAGCATTTT. Amino acids: CASSSPRQMNQPQHF.

V is TRBV30 and J is TRBJ1-5; D not resolved. Germline values: CDR1 GTSNPN, CDR2 SVGIG (reference sequence). V was cut by 1 base and J by 0 bases, with 16 bases left in between. The CDR3 has 17 residues. The CDR3 protein is CAWSGPGATYSNQPQHF. CDR3 coding DNA: TGTGCCTGGAGTGGCCCGGGTGCTACTTATAGCAATCAGCCCCAGCATTTT.

This chain links TRBV5-1 with TRBJ1-2; TRBD1 agrees at 7 bases. The CDR3 spans 16 residues. V lost 0 bases, J lost 3 bases, and 8 bases stayed unmatched. Per germline, CDR1 SGHRS and CDR2 YFSETQ. The CDR3: CASSLAREGAHYGYTF. Written as DNA, the CDR3 is TGCGCCAGCAGCTTGGCCAGAGAGGGGGCTCACTATGGCTACACCTTC.

Remarks on this clone: One end of the junction does not line up with germline, which may come from a read error. This chain connects TRBV7-7 to TRBJ2-2; D gene uncertain. Germline V gene data show CDR1 as SSHAT and CDR2 as FNYEAQ (reference sequence). The CDR3 loop spans 17 amino acids. CDR3 protein: CASSLRLQQSNTGELFF. The CDR3 nucleotides read TGTGCTAGCAGCTTACGCCTGCAACAGTCGAACACCGGGGAGCTGTTTTTT.

The chain recombines TRBV5-6 with TRBJ2-2, with 10 bases fitting TRBD2. The CDR3 loop spans 16 amino acids. J gave up 0 bases and V 2 bases, and 1 base lay outside the gene matches. Looked up from germline, CDR1 is SGHDT and CDR2 is YYEEEE. For the CDR3, the DNA is TGTGCCAGCAGCTTACTAGCGGGGTCGAACACCGGGGAGCTGTTTTTT. It yields the protein CASSLLAGSNTGELFF.